A single sample gave rise to the 30 T cell receptor beta chains below, sequenced in a study of blood T cell repertoires in COVID-19. This table comes from immunoSEQ multiplex PCR, and its TCRdb copy is limited to in-frame clones, with some not included. The sample carries about 190,000 clones, approximately 84% recorded once. The sample comprised peripheral blood. The origin of the receptors is a woman aged 70 to 79 with active or convalescent COVID-19.

This sequence joins TRBV7-6 and TRBJ2-2, with 7 positions matching TRBD2. The CDR3 covers 15 residues. Losses at the gene ends were 5 bases for V and 3 bases for J; bases not matched to a gene: 6. Germline V gene lookup returns CDR1 SGHVS and CDR2 FNYEAQ. The CDR3 nucleotides are TGTGCCAGCAGCCTTACACTAGCGTACACCGGGGAGCTGTTTTTT. As protein: CASSLTLAYTGELFF.

This clone was found once. This specimen includes other DNA sequences encoding the same CDR3. As DNA, the CDR3 is TGTGCCAGCAGCCAAGTCCTTAATGAGCAGTTCTTC. Translation gives CASSQVLNEQFF. V gene TRBV3-1 (or the pseudogene TRBV3-2) combines with J gene TRBJ2-1; unclear D gene. This CDR3 is 12 amino acids long. Trimming pared 1 base from V and 7 bases from J, leaving 5 bases between. From germline, CDR1 is LGHDT and CDR2 YNNKEL (reference sequence).

V is TRBV5-1 and J is TRBJ1-2; TRBD1 is a possible D gene (6 bases). Germline V gene lookup returns CDR1 SGHRS and CDR2 YFSETQ. With 3 bases removed from V and 4 bases from J, the gap between germline ends came to 13 bases. The CDR3 extends over 14 amino acids. DNA for the CDR3: TGCGCCAGCAGCTCGGTTCCACAGGGCTATGGCTACACCTTC. This codes for CASSSVPQGYGYTF.

The gene calls are TRBV29-1 and TRBJ2-1; TRBD2 is a possible D gene (5 bases). Between the trimmed V and J ends, which lost 7 bases and 10 bases, there was a span of 23 bases. The CDR3 sequence is 14 residues long. Germline CDR1 SQVTM, CDR2 ANQGSEA. The CDR3, as DNA: TGCAGCGGCCGCCTTAGCGTCGTGATGTCAGAGCAGTTCTTC. It translates to CSGRLSVVMSEQFF.

The V gene is TRBV28, the J gene TRBJ1-2; 10 bases line up with TRBD1. The CDR3 loop spans 14 amino acids. J lost 9 bases, V lost 3 bases, and 7 bases had no gene match. From germline, CDR1 is MDHEN and CDR2 SYDVKM. The CDR3 sequence is CASSFVGQGVRYTF. The CDR3 DNA is TGTGCCAGCAGTTTCGTCGGACAGGGGGTACGCTACACCTTC.

The chain links TRBV6-2 or TRBV6-3 to TRBJ1-1, with D perhaps TRBD1 (6 bases). Germline V CDR1 and CDR2: MNHEY, SVGEGT. V was pared by 0 bases and J by 1 base, with 21 bases between. CDR3 length: 19 amino acids. The CDR3 sequence is CASSYSKGGLSVANTEAFF. The CDR3 DNA reads as TGTGCCAGCAGTTACTCGAAGGGGGGGCTAAGTGTCGCGAACACTGAAGCTTTCTTT.

The chain is built from TRBV5-1 and TRBJ2-2; TRBD2 is a possible D gene (6 bases). The CDR3 runs to 15 residues. V was trimmed by 2 bases and J by 1 base, leaving 9 bases between them. In germline, CDR1 is SGHRS, CDR2 YFSETQ. The CDR3 DNA reads TGCGCCAGCAGCTTTCTAGCGATGAACACCGGGGAGCTGTTTTTT. Protein sequence: CASSFLAMNTGELFF.

This clone was seen many times. The chain is built from TRBV15 and TRBJ1-5; D ambiguous. The CDR3 extends over 13 amino acids. Germline V gene lookup returns CDR1 LNHNV and CDR2 YYDKDF (reference sequence). V was trimmed by 2 bases and J by 5 bases, leaving 7 bases between them. CDR3: CATSRRVDQPQHF. CDR3 coding DNA: TGTGCCACCAGCAGACGGGTGGATCAGCCCCAGCATTTT.

The genes are TRBV3-1 (or the pseudogene TRBV3-2) and TRBJ1-4, with D unclear. Trimming stripped 3 bases from V and 3 bases from J, with 11 bases between. Germline CDR1 and CDR2: LGHDT and YNNKEL (reference sequence). The CDR3 runs to 15 residues. The CDR3 region has the DNA TGTGCCAGCAGCCACTACAGATCTCCTAATGAAAAACTGTTTTTT. Translating gives CASSHYRSPNEKLFF.

V usage is TRBV19 and J usage is TRBJ2-7; 7 bases map to TRBD2. The CDR3 runs 14 residues. Germline V gene data show CDR1 as LNHDA and CDR2 as SQIVND (reference sequence). The V segment lost 7 bases and the J segment 5 bases; nucleotides outside the gene matches: 11. CDR3 amino acids: CASKGGRVWDEQYF. CDR3 DNA sequence: TGTGCCAGTAAGGGCGGGAGAGTCTGGGACGAGCAGTACTTC.

This rearrangement joins TRBV9 to TRBJ2-1, with 12 bases fitting TRBD2. The CDR3 is made up of 14 amino acids. With V trimmed by 7 bases and J by 7 bases, 6 bases remained unmatched. Looked up from germline, CDR1 is SGDLS and CDR2 is YYNGEE. CDR3 in DNA: TGTGCCAGCCACCTAGCGGGAGGGTTGAATGAGCAGTTCTTC. As protein: CASHLAGGLNEQFF.

The rearrangement joins TRBV7-9 to TRBJ2-1; 7 bases are a match to TRBD1. The CDR3 is 17 amino acids. With V trimmed by 1 base and J by 4 bases, 10 bases remained unmatched. CDR1 and CDR2 from the germline V gene are SEHNR and FQNEAQ (reference sequence). The CDR3 nucleotides read TGTGCCAGCAGCTTAGTTTCGTGGAGACAGGGATACAATGAGCAGTTCTTC. It is translated as CASSLVSWRQGYNEQFF.

The V and J genes are TRBV19 and TRBJ2-7; the match to TRBD1 covers 8 bases. This CDR3 spans 19 amino acids. The V gene end was trimmed by 3 bases and the J gene end by 2 bases; junction bases not matched to a gene: 18. Germline V lookup: CDR1 LNHDA, CDR2 SQIVND (reference sequence). CDR3 sequence (DNA): TGTGCCAGTAGTATCCCCCCAATGCCCGGGACAGGTCTAACCTACGAGCAGTACTTC. It specifies CASSIPPMPGTGLTYEQYF.

The chain is built from TRBV3-1 (or the pseudogene TRBV3-2) and TRBJ2-7; D uncertain. Looked up from germline, CDR1 is LGHDT and CDR2 is YNNKEL (reference sequence). The length of the CDR3 is 17 residues. V lost 0 bases and J 0 bases, leaving 15 bases between the germline ends. The CDR3 protein is CASSQDPRGTSSYEQYF. In DNA, the CDR3 is TGTGCCAGCAGCCAAGACCCGAGAGGCACAAGCTCCTACGAGCAGTACTTC.

The chain combines TRBV2 with TRBJ2-3, with D maybe TRBD2 (6 bases). Deletions cut 8 bases from V and 0 bases from J, with 12 bases between. Germline V lookup: CDR1 SNHLY, CDR2 FYNNEI. The CDR3 consists of 14 residues. CDR3 coding DNA: TGTGCCAGCTGTGGGGACTTCAGCACAGATACGCAGTATTTT. Translated, it gives CASCGDFSTDTQYF.

The V call is TRBV6-6, the J call TRBJ2-2, with 13 bases fitting TRBD2. CDR1 is MNHNY and CDR2 is SVGAGI in the germline V gene (reference sequence). V shed 4 bases, J shed 5 bases, and the junction held 4 bases outside the gene matches. CDR3 length: 16 amino acids. Here the CDR3 reads CASSSRGLAGTGELFF. DNA of the CDR3: TGTGCCAGCAGTTCTAGGGGACTAGCGGGAACCGGGGAGCTGTTTTTT.

This CDR3 is CASSFGTSGYQETQYF. CDR3 DNA: TGTGCCAGCAGTTTCGGGACTAGCGGATACCAAGAGACCCAGTACTTC. V and J are TRBV2 and TRBJ2-5, with 11 bases lining up with TRBD2. CDR3 length: 16 residues. Germline V CDR1 and CDR2: SNHLY, FYNNEI. The ends lost 5 bases at V and 0 bases at J; junction bases unmatched: 5.

This clone was found once. V and J are TRBV5-1 and TRBJ1-2; D is possibly TRBD1 (6 bases). From germline, CDR1 is SGHRS and CDR2 YFSETQ. The CDR3 covers 14 residues. Trimming took 2 bases from V and 8 from J, leaving 16 bases between them. CDR3 amino acids: CASSFQGDTGGYTF. The DNA of the CDR3 is TGCGCCAGCAGCTTTCAGGGCGATACAGGGGGCTACACCTTC. The variable domain in full, with the rest retrieved from reference TRBV5-1 and TRBJ1-2, is KAGVTQTPRYLIKTRGQQVTLSCSPISGHRSVSWYQQTPGQGLQFLFEYFSETQRNKGNFPGRFSGRQFSNSRSEMNVSTLELGDSALYLCASSFQGDTGGYTFGSGTRLTVV.

The chain combines TRBV7-3 with TRBJ1-1; D unresolved. CDR1 and CDR2 from the germline V gene are SGHTA and FQGTGA. With 0 bases removed from V and 0 bases from J, the gap between germline ends came to 5 bases. The CDR3 is 14 residues long. CDR3 loop: CASSLTRLNTEAFF. CDR3 sequence (DNA): TGTGCCAGCAGCTTAACTCGGTTGAACACTGAAGCTTTCTTT.

The rearrangement uses TRBV3-1 (or the pseudogene TRBV3-2) and TRBJ1-2; a weak D match, TRBD1 (6 bases). This CDR3 is built from 16 residues. Germline-derived CDR1 and CDR2 are LGHDT and YNNKEL (reference sequence). Trimming took 2 bases from V and 2 from J, leaving 15 bases between them. This CDR3 reads CASSQSAQGFNYGYTF. CDR3 in DNA: TGTGCCAGCAGCCAAAGTGCACAGGGATTCAACTATGGCTACACCTTC.

CDR3 residues: CATSDRRQGSEETQYF. CDR3 bases: TGTGCCACCAGTGACCGTAGACAGGGGTCTGAAGAGACCCAGTACTTC. The gene calls are TRBV24-1 and TRBJ2-5; 8 bases align to TRBD1. V trimming: 4 bases; J trimming: 3 bases; junction bases outside the gene matches: 9. Germline CDR1 and CDR2: KGHDR and SFDVKD. The CDR3 runs 16 residues.

This clone turned up a few times. The chain has TRBV3-1 (or the pseudogene TRBV3-2) and TRBJ1-6; no clear D gene. Trimming took 4 bases from V and 17 from J, leaving 15 bases between them. Germline CDR1 and CDR2: LGHDT and YNNKEL (reference sequence). The CDR3 totals 12 residues. The CDR3 DNA reads TGTGCCAGCAGCCCACTAGAGCAGAACTTCCACTTT. Amino acids: CASSPLEQNFHF.

This chain uses TRBV6-5 with TRBJ1-3; the match to TRBD1 covers 7 bases. CDR1 MNHEY and CDR2 SVGAGI come from the germline V gene. V lost 6 bases to trimming and J lost 0 bases; unmatched junction nucleotides: 5. The CDR3 consists of 15 residues. The DNA for the CDR3 is TGTGCCAGCAGCATGGACAGGTACTCTGGAAACACCATATATTTT. It codes for CASSMDRYSGNTIYF.

The genes are TRBV29-1 and TRBJ1-1; D remains ambiguous. Germline V gene lookup returns CDR1 SQVTM and CDR2 ANQGSEA. The CDR3 loop spans 12 amino acids. Trimming left V 6 bases short and J 0 bases short, with 8 bases between. The CDR3, as DNA: TGCAGCGTAAACTTACTGAACACTGAAGCTTTCTTT. Translating it yields CSVNLLNTEAFF.

The rearrangement joins TRBV18 to TRBJ1-1; D uncertain. Germline lookup yields CDR1 KGHSH and CDR2 LQKENI. V was pared by 4 bases and J by 3 bases, with 12 bases between. The CDR3 extends over 14 amino acids. The CDR3 nucleotides are TGTGCCAGCTCACGGCAGGTCGGGGACACTGAAGCTTTCTTT. Translating it yields CASSRQVGDTEAFF.

The chain carries TRBV19 and TRBJ2-1, with D maybe TRBD2 (6 bases). The CDR3 is 14 residues long. Trimming stripped 2 bases from V and 2 bases from J, with 7 bases between. The germline V gene encodes CDR1 LNHDA and CDR2 SQIVND (reference sequence). The CDR3 bases are TGTGCCAGTAGTATACTAGCGACCTACAATGAGCAGTTCTTC. Protein: CASSILATYNEQFF.

The chain has TRBV5-5 and TRBJ1-5; the D is unclear. V lost 1 base and J 4 bases, leaving 3 bases between the germline ends. Germline V gene lookup returns CDR1 SGHKS and CDR2 YYEKEE (reference sequence). This CDR3 region has 12 residues. CDR3 coding DNA: TGTGCCAGCAGCTTGCCAAATCAGCCCCAGCATTTT. Protein: CASSLPNQPQHF.

This chain joins TRBV6-2 or TRBV6-3 and TRBJ2-6; D unresolved. Trimming removed 5 bases from V and 0 bases from J, with 14 bases in between. Germline CDR1 is MNHEY and CDR2 is SVGEGT. The CDR3 length is 17 residues. In DNA form, the CDR3 reads TGTGCCAGCAGTCGCCTGGCGGCTGTCTCTGGGGCCAACGTCCTGACTTTC. Translated, it gives CASSRLAAVSGANVLTF.

The rearrangement uses TRBV28 and TRBJ1-5, with 7 bases matching TRBD1. Losses at the gene ends were 5 bases for V and 0 bases for J; bases not matched to a gene: 10. The CDR3 has 17 residues. CDR1 and CDR2 from the germline V gene are MDHEN and SYDVKM. CDR3 sequence reads: CASSIDRASYSNQPQHF. DNA for the CDR3: TGTGCCAGCAGTATCGACAGGGCTTCTTATAGCAATCAGCCCCAGCATTTT.

The chain recombines TRBV9 with TRBJ2-7, with D perhaps matching TRBD1 (5 bases). CDR1 SGDLS and CDR2 YYNGEE come from the germline V gene. This CDR3 spans 14 amino acids. Between the trimmed V and J ends, which lost 0 bases and 2 bases, there was a span of 9 bases. CDR3 sequence: CASSVGTSPYEQYF. The CDR3 nucleotides read TGTGCCAGCAGCGTAGGGACATCCCCCTACGAGCAGTACTTC.